The clone carrying this T cell receptor beta chain was recorded a few times. This entry belongs to a study of T cell responses to AZD1222 COVID-19 vaccine. Germline assignment: CDR1 SGHVS and CDR2 FQNEAQ. The length of the CDR3 is 13 residues. The germline V and J ends were trimmed by 2 bases and 6 bases, with 8 bases remaining between them. Clones were sequenced by immunoSEQ multiplex PCR, and TCRdb holds only the in-frame ones, with some missing. The repertoire holds some 150,000 clones, 90% to 95% seen once, with about 3.7% in the top ten. The genes are TRBV7-8 and TRBJ1-5; a weak D match, TRBD1 (6 bases). This clonotype was obtained from an adult in good health. Sequencing was performed on peripheral blood, taken on day 0 of AZD1222 vaccination. The CDR3 here is CASSLTGLQPQHF. The CDR3 nucleotides read TGTGCCAGCAGCTTAACAGGGCTTCAGCCCCAGCATTTT.